A single sample is the source of the 8 T cell receptor beta chains below, sequenced in a study of cytomegalovirus exposure and HLA in healthy donors. The repertoire was sequenced with immunoSEQ multiplex PCR; TCRdb's copy has only in-frame clones and lacks some. Of some 170,000 clones listed, around 96% are singletons. Specimen: PBMCs. Source of these receptors: a woman between 18 and 29 years old in good health and CMV-seronegative.

The chain is built from TRBV7-2 and TRBJ1-2; D is perhaps TRBD1 (5 bases). V gave up 3 bases and J gave up 8 bases, with 13 bases separating them. Looked up from germline, CDR1 is SGHTA and CDR2 is FQGNSA. The CDR3 loop spans 13 amino acids. CDR3: CASSFWTGGGYTF. The CDR3 DNA reads as TGTGCCAGCAGCTTTTGGACGGGGGGGGGCTACACCTTC. Supplemented by reference TRBV7-2 and TRBJ1-2, the full variable domain reads GAGVSQSPSNKVTEKGKDVELRCDPISGHTALYWYRQSLGQGLEFLIYFQGNSAPDKSGLPSDRFSAERTGGSVSTLTIQRTQQEDSAVYLCASSFWTGGGYTFGSGTRLTVV.

J is TRBJ2-1 and V is TRBV4-3; 11 nucleotides match TRBD2. This CDR3 has 15 residues. The V gene end was trimmed by 0 bases and the J gene end by 12 bases; junction bases not matched to a gene: 7. Germline V lookup: CDR1 LGHNA, CDR2 YSLEER. The CDR3 bases are TGCGCCAGCAGCCAAGATCTAGCGGGGGGCAGCGGGCAGTTCTTC. Amino acids: CASSQDLAGGSGQFF.

CDR3 bases: TGCGCCAGCAGCTGGGGGACAGGGGTCAACACTGAAGCTTTCTTT. As protein: CASSWGTGVNTEAFF. The gene calls are TRBV5-1 and TRBJ1-1; 10 bases align to TRBD1. CDR1 is SGHRS and CDR2 is YFSETQ in the germline V gene. The V segment lost 3 bases and the J segment 2 bases; nucleotides outside the gene matches: 4. The CDR3 is 15 amino acids.

This clone showed up just once. The chain employs TRBV13 and TRBJ2-4, with a possible D match to TRBD1 (5 bases). The V end lost 3 bases, the J end lost 7 bases, and 10 bases lay between the germline ends. From germline, CDR1 is PRHDT and CDR2 FYEKMQ (reference sequence). The CDR3 runs to 13 residues. The CDR3 DNA reads TGTGCCAGCAGCTTGCTTCAGGGTAACATTCAGTACTTC. It is translated as CASSLLQGNIQYF.

J is TRBJ2-3 and V is TRBV12-2; the table's D call, TRBD1, was not checked against the DNA. TRBV12-2 represents a pseudogene. This CDR3 contains 14 residues. The CDR3 DNA sequence: TGTGCAAGTCGCTTAGTTGCCCAGATCGATACGCAGTATTTT. Translating gives CASRLVAQIDTQYF.

The gene calls are TRBV9 and TRBJ2-3, with 8 bases that match TRBD2. Looked up from germline, CDR1 is SGDLS and CDR2 is YYNGEE. V trimming: 4 bases; J trimming: 6 bases; junction bases outside the gene matches: 10. The CDR3 is 15 residues long. CDR3 amino acids: CASSFSGVGGDTQYF. CDR3 bases: TGTGCCAGCAGCTTTAGCGGGGTGGGGGGGGATACGCAGTATTTT.

V usage is TRBV11-2 and J usage is TRBJ2-7; tentatively, D is TRBD1 (5 bases). In germline, CDR1 is SGHAT, CDR2 FQNNGV. The CDR3 has 14 residues. Trimming removed 3 bases at V and 5 bases at J, with 14 bases between. The CDR3 sequence: CASSFLRGRNEQYF. Here the CDR3 DNA reads TGTGCCAGCAGCTTTTTAAGGGGCAGGAACGAGCAGTACTTC. Looking up the rest from reference TRBV11-2 and TRBJ2-7 gives the full variable domain: EAGVAQSPRYKIIEKRQSVAFWCNPISGHATLYWYQQILGQGPKLLIQFQNNGVVDDSQLPKDRFSAERLKGVDSTLKIQPAKLEDSAVYLCASSFLRGRNEQYFGPGTRLTVT.

The V call is TRBV18, the J call TRBJ2-5, with TRBD1 matching over 9 bases. CDR1 is KGHSH, CDR2 LQKENI, per germline. The length of the CDR3 is 13 residues. V shed 7 bases, J shed 5 bases, and the junction held 5 bases outside the gene matches. In DNA, the CDR3 is TGTGCCAGCTGTACAGGGGGCCATGAGACCCAGTACTTC. Its protein product is CASCTGGHETQYF. The entire variable domain, with the rest obtained from reference TRBV18 and TRBJ2-5, is as follows: NAGVMQNPRHLVRRRGQEARLRCSPMKGHSHVYWYRQLPEEGLKFMVYLQKENIIDESGMPKERFSAEFPKEGPSILRIQQVVRGDSAAYFCASCTGGHETQYFGPGTRLLVL.